The 20 T cell receptor beta chains below come from one sample, sequenced in a study of blood T cell repertoires in COVID-19. Sequenced by immunoSEQ multiplex PCR; TCRdb stores in-frame clones only, minus some. Here the sample spans 300,000 or so clones, approximately 90% being singletons. The sequencing input was PBMCs or T cells enriched from blood (not recorded which). These receptors were collected from a woman younger than 35 who had recovered from COVID-19.

The chain employs TRBV19 and TRBJ2-7, with a possible D match to TRBD2 (6 bases). V shed 5 bases and J shed 6 bases, with 20 bases lying between them. The CDR3 is 15 residues long. Germline assignment: CDR1 LNHDA and CDR2 SQIVND (reference sequence). CDR3 sequence: CASSVPGAPIGEQYF. CDR3 DNA: TGTGCCAGTAGTGTCCCGGGAGCCCCGATTGGCGAGCAGTACTTC. Filled out from reference TRBV19 and TRBJ2-7, the complete variable domain reads DGGITQSPKYLFRKEGQNVTLSCEQNLNHDAMYWYRQDPGQGLRLIYYSQIVNDFQKGDIAEGYSVSREKKESFPLTVTSAQKNPTAFYLCASSVPGAPIGEQYFGPGTRLTVT.

The chain carries TRBV19 and TRBJ1-2; D gene uncertain. This CDR3 is 17 amino acids long. Trimming removed 3 bases at V and 7 bases at J, with 24 bases between. Germline values: CDR1 LNHDA, CDR2 SQIVND (reference sequence). The CDR3, as DNA: TGTGCCAGTAGTATTGGGGAAGGGAGCGGCCCCCTCTCTGGCTACACCTTC. This gives the protein CASSIGEGSGPLSGYTF.

This clone was seen only once. J is TRBJ2-7 and V is TRBV27; D ambiguous. CDR3 length equals 13 residues. CDR1 MNHEY and CDR2 SMNVEV come from the germline V gene (reference sequence). Trimming cost V 2 bases and J 2 bases, with 7 bases left between them. This CDR3 is CASSLGRTYEQYF. Written as DNA, the CDR3 is TGTGCCAGCAGTTTAGGCCGTACCTACGAGCAGTACTTC.

This clone turned up a few times. V usage is TRBV27 and J usage is TRBJ2-2; no definite D call. Germline V lookup: CDR1 MNHEY, CDR2 SMNVEV (reference sequence). The length of the CDR3 is 11 residues. V lost 10 bases, J lost 0 bases, and 3 bases lay in between. The CDR3 here is CATSNTGELFF. The CDR3 coding sequence is TGTGCCACTTCGAACACCGGGGAGCTGTTTTTT.

The J gene is TRBJ1-1, the V gene TRBV2, with 7 bases that match TRBD1. CDR3 length: 13 amino acids. Germline V CDR1 and CDR2: SNHLY, FYNNEI. V shed 4 bases, J shed 6 bases, and the junction held 5 bases outside the gene matches. CDR3 DNA sequence: TGTGCCAGCAGTGTGACAGGGCTGGCTGAAGCTTTCTTT. This translates into CASSVTGLAEAFF.

The chain couples TRBV7-3 to TRBJ2-7, with TRBD1 identical over 8 bases. CDR3 size: 14 residues. Germline lookup yields CDR1 SGHTA and CDR2 FQGTGA. Germline trimming cut 5 bases from V and 3 bases from J; bases unmatched to any gene: 6. CDR3 protein: CASSRTGSIYEQYF. The CDR3 coding sequence is TGTGCCAGCAGCCGGACAGGGTCAATCTACGAGCAGTACTTC.

This clone appeared a few times. The chain combines TRBV12-3 or TRBV12-4 with TRBJ1-2, with 7 bases identical to TRBD1. Trimming removed 5 bases from V and 8 bases from J; junction bases left unmatched: 8. CDR3 length equals 13 residues. CDR3 sequence reads: CASSRAGGRGYTF. The CDR3 nucleotides are TGTGCCAGCAGTCGAGCAGGGGGACGCGGCTACACCTTC.

The chain joins TRBV19 to TRBJ1-1; no reliable D call. Germline V gene lookup returns CDR1 LNHDA and CDR2 SQIVND (reference sequence). Trimming took 4 bases from V and 5 from J, leaving 17 bases between them. The CDR3 is 15 amino acids. CDR3 protein: CASSTRILRWTEAFF. CDR3 DNA sequence: TGTGCCAGTAGTACTCGCATCCTCAGGTGGACTGAAGCTTTCTTT.

This chain links TRBV27 with TRBJ1-3; a weak D match, TRBD1 (6 bases). The V and J ends lost 5 bases and 3 bases respectively, with 11 bases between them. Germline-derived CDR1 and CDR2 are MNHEY and SMNVEV (reference sequence). CDR3 length equals 14 residues. This chain's CDR3 is CASSVTGNGNTIYF. Here the CDR3 DNA reads TGTGCCAGCAGTGTAACAGGGAATGGAAACACCATATATTTT.

The J gene is TRBJ1-5, the V gene TRBV27; a weak D match, TRBD1 (6 bases). Looked up from germline, CDR1 is MNHEY and CDR2 is SMNVEV (reference sequence). Trimming stripped 7 bases from V and 2 bases from J, with 15 bases between. CDR3 length: 15 amino acids. The CDR3 region has the DNA TGTGCCAGCACCTCTCGAGGGGGGGGCAATCAGCCCCAGCATTTT. This translates into CASTSRGGGNQPQHF.

This CDR3 is CASSSGTSIQETQYF. The CDR3 DNA reads TGTGCCAGCAGTTCGGGGACTTCAATACAAGAGACCCAGTACTTC. The chain joins TRBV2 to TRBJ2-5, with a tentative D call TRBD2 (6 bases). V lost 5 bases and J 2 bases, leaving 15 bases between the germline ends. Per germline, CDR1 SNHLY and CDR2 FYNNEI. This CDR3 has 15 residues.

This clone came up a few times. This chain links TRBV7-2 with TRBJ1-2, with 7 bases lining up with TRBD1. The germline V gene has CDR1 SGHTA and CDR2 FQGNSA. The CDR3 covers 16 residues. V lost 5 bases, J lost 6 bases, and 15 bases stayed unmatched. CDR3 in amino acids: CASSQTPGQSTDGYTF. DNA of the CDR3: TGTGCCAGCAGCCAGACTCCGGGACAGAGTACGGATGGCTACACCTTC.

The CDR3 DNA reads as TGTGCCAGCAGCTTCACAGGGAGTCCCTACGAGCAGTACTTC. Amino acid sequence: CASSFTGSPYEQYF. The chain links TRBV11-2 to TRBJ2-7, with D maybe TRBD1 (6 bases). The V and J ends lost 3 bases and 2 bases respectively, with 11 bases between them. This CDR3 spans 14 amino acids. Germline V gene sequence: CDR1 SGHAT, CDR2 FQNNGV. Based on the CDR3 plus reference TRBV11-2 and TRBJ2-7, the full variable domain is EAGVAQSPRYKIIEKRQSVAFWCNPISGHATLYWYQQILGQGPKLLIQFQNNGVVDDSQLPKDRFSAERLKGVDSTLKIQPAKLEDSAVYLCASSFTGSPYEQYFGPGTRLTVT.

The V call is TRBV11-2, the J call TRBJ2-3; TRBD2 aligns across 9 bases. Germline trimming cut 3 bases from V and 5 bases from J; bases unmatched to any gene: 3. The CDR3 is 14 amino acids. Per germline, CDR1 SGHAT and CDR2 FQNNGV. In DNA form, the CDR3 reads TGTGCCAGCAGCTTCCAACTAGCGGGAGATACGCAGTATTTT. Its protein product is CASSFQLAGDTQYF.

This rearrangement joins TRBV5-1 to TRBJ1-1; 8 bases agree with TRBD1. V dropped 2 bases and J dropped 5; count of bases not matched to a gene: 8. CDR1 is SGHRS, CDR2 YFSETQ, per germline. The CDR3 has 15 amino acids. The CDR3 is CASSFTGGGGTEAFF. CDR3 nucleotide sequence: TGCGCCAGCAGCTTCACAGGGGGAGGTGGGACTGAAGCTTTCTTT.

CDR3 in amino acids: CASSPIQGRSNQPQHF. The CDR3 bases are TGTGCCAGCAGTCCAATACAGGGCCGGAGCAATCAGCCCCAGCATTTT. The J gene is TRBJ1-5, the V gene TRBV28, with D tentatively TRBD1 (6 bases). V gave up 5 bases and J gave up 1 base, with 15 bases separating them. Germline CDR1 reads MDHEN; CDR2 reads SYDVKM. This CDR3 comprises 16 residues.

This chain links TRBV10-3 with TRBJ2-1, with TRBD1 identical over 8 bases. This CDR3 is 20 amino acids long. V gave up 4 bases and J gave up 0 bases; unmatched junction bases: 17. Germline V lookup: CDR1 ENHRY, CDR2 SYGVKD. The CDR3 spells CAISAKRGQVSPGSYNEQFF. CDR3 DNA sequence: TGTGCCATCAGTGCCAAAAGGGGACAGGTCTCCCCCGGCTCCTACAATGAGCAGTTCTTC.

The chain combines TRBV9 with TRBJ1-4; D might be TRBD1 (6 bases). Between the trimmed V and J ends, which lost 4 bases and 3 bases, there was a span of 16 bases. The CDR3 has 16 residues. Germline lookup yields CDR1 SGDLS and CDR2 YYNGEE. The CDR3 nucleotides are TGTGCCAGCAGCCCGGGATCGGGACATGCTAATGAAAAACTGTTTTTT. It specifies CASSPGSGHANEKLFF.

The chain is built from TRBV14 and TRBJ2-2; 8 bases match TRBD1. V was clipped by 5 bases and J by 4 bases; unmatched bases: 6. CDR1 is SGHDN and CDR2 is FVKESK in the germline V gene. This CDR3 has 15 residues. This CDR3 is CASSGRQGFTGELFF. CDR3 DNA sequence: TGTGCCAGCAGCGGCAGACAGGGGTTCACCGGGGAGCTGTTTTTT. Full variable domain (remainder filled in from reference TRBV14 and TRBJ2-2): EAGVTQFPSHSVIEKGQTVTLRCDPISGHDNLYWYRRVMGKEIKFLLHFVKESKQDESGMPNNRFLAERTGGTYSTLKVQPAELEDSGVYFCASSGRQGFTGELFFGEGSRLTVL.

This clone was seen once. The V and J genes are TRBV28 and TRBJ1-1, with 8 positions matching TRBD1. The junction had 10 bases not matched to a gene; V was cut back by 3 bases and J by 4 bases. CDR1 MDHEN and CDR2 SYDVKM come from the germline V gene. The CDR3 contains 16 residues. The CDR3 coding sequence is TGTGCCAGCAGTTTGTGGACAGGGACCTTGGGCACTGAAGCTTTCTTT. This translates into CASSLWTGTLGTEAFF.